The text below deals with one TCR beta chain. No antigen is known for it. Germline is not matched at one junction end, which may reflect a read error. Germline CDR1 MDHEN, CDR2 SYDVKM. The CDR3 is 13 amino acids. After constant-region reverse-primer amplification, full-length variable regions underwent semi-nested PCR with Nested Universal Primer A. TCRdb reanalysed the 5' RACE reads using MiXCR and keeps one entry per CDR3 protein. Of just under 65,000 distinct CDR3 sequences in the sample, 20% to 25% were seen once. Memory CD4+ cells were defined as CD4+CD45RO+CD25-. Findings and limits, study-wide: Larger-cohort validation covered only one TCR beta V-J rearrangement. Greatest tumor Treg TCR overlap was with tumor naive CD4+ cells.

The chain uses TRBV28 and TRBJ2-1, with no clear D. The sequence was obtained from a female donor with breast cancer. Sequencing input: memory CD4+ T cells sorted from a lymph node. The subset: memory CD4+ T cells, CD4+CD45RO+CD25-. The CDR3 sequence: CASNPSSYNELFF. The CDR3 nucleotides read TGTGCCAGCAACCCAAGCTCCTACAATGAGCTGTTCTTC.